What follows are 20 T cell receptor beta chains derived from one specimen sequenced in a study of OX40 agonist ivuxolimab in advanced cancers. Sequencing used immunoSEQ multiplex PCR; TCRdb keeps in-frame clones, though not all of them. Seen here are tens of thousands of clones, approximately 95% observed once, and the top ten hold 8% to 13%. The sample in question was CD4+ or CD8+ T cells sorted from blood, obtained in a trial of the OX40 agonist ivuxolimab. Source of these receptors: an adult with an advanced solid tumor such as melanoma, head and neck, liver or kidney cancer.

The chain joins TRBV7-2 to TRBJ2-1; TRBD2 is a possible D gene (6 bases). The CDR3 runs 17 residues. The V gene's germline CDR1 is SGHTA and CDR2 FQGNSA. V dropped 5 bases and J dropped 5 bases, with 22 bases sitting between them. CDR3 in DNA: TGTGCCAGCAGCCGGGGGAGGCTAGCGTCTCAGGACAATGAGCAGTTCTTC. This sequence encodes CASSRGRLASQDNEQFF.

The chain has TRBV2 and TRBJ2-5, with a tentative D call TRBD1 (6 bases). The CDR3 is 15 residues long. Germline values: CDR1 SNHLY, CDR2 FYNNEI. Trimming took 4 bases from V and 4 from J, leaving 16 bases between them. The CDR3 nucleotides read TGTGCCAGCAGTGGAACAGGGTCGGGACGAGAGACCCAGTACTTC. It translates to CASSGTGSGRETQYF.

As regards this clone: Sequence at one end of the junction differs from germline and may be a read error. The chain links TRBV10-2 to TRBJ2-2; D is unclear. This CDR3 is 11 amino acids long. Germline assignment: CDR1 WSHSY and CDR2 SAAADI. This chain's CDR3 is CASRESGELFF. The CDR3 DNA is TGCGCCAGCAGAGAGTCCGGGGAGCTGTTTTTT.

The rearrangement uses TRBV11-1 and TRBJ1-1; no firm D call. The CDR3 is 14 residues long. Germline CDR1 reads SGHAT; CDR2 reads FQDESV (reference sequence). Trimming pared 3 bases from V and 4 bases from J, leaving 12 bases between. CDR3 coding DNA: TGTGCCAGCAGCTTCAGCAGAGGGAGCACTGAAGCTTTCTTT. Translated: CASSFSRGSTEAFF.

This clone is a singleton in its sample. The chain combines TRBV29-1 with TRBJ1-2, with TRBD1 identical over 9 bases. The CDR3 runs 17 residues. Germline-derived CDR1 and CDR2 are SQVTM and ANQGSEA. J was trimmed by 2 bases and V by 5 bases; bases with no gene match: 15. The CDR3 region has the DNA TGCAGCGTTTTAAACCGGGACAGGGCTTTCTTAAACTATGGCTACACCTTC. This translates into CSVLNRDRAFLNYGYTF.

The CDR3 reads CSVEERGSHEQYF. CDR3 in DNA: TGCAGCGTTGAAGAAAGGGGGTCCCACGAGCAGTACTTC. The chain links TRBV29-1 to TRBJ2-7, with a tentative D call TRBD1 (6 bases). Germline V CDR1 and CDR2: SQVTM, ANQGSEA. The CDR3 totals 13 residues. The V gene lost 0 bases and the J gene lost 5 bases, with 11 bases spanning the gap.

The chain recombines TRBV18 with TRBJ2-1, with D possibly matching TRBD2 (5 bases). CDR1 and CDR2 from the germline V gene are KGHSH and LQKENI. CDR3 size: 15 residues. V dropped 6 bases and J dropped 0 bases, with 12 bases sitting between them. CDR3 nucleotides: TGTGCCAGCTCGTTCGGGGTGAGCTCCTACAATGAGCAGTTCTTC. Translating gives CASSFGVSSYNEQFF.

The J gene is TRBJ2-1, the V gene TRBV15; no firm D call. Germline V lookup: CDR1 LNHNV, CDR2 YYDKDF (reference sequence). The CDR3 totals 13 residues. The germline V and J ends were trimmed by 0 bases and 12 bases, with 12 bases remaining between them. The CDR3 bases are TGTGCCACCAGCAGAGATGTCGGGTCTGGGCAGTTCTTC. Its translation is CATSRDVGSGQFF.

This rearrangement joins TRBV12-5 to TRBJ2-1; no reliable D call. V was trimmed by 7 bases and J by 8 bases, leaving 12 bases between them. Germline assignment: CDR1 LGHNT and CDR2 FRNRAP. The CDR3 runs 12 residues. The chain's CDR3 is CASAWVSDEQFF. The CDR3 region has the DNA TGTGCTAGTGCTTGGGTATCCGATGAGCAGTTCTTC.

The chain recombines TRBV30 with TRBJ1-1; no definite D call. The CDR3 is made up of 13 amino acids. Germline V gene lookup returns CDR1 GTSNPN and CDR2 SVGIG (reference sequence). V was cut by 3 bases and J by 1 base, with 9 bases left in between. CDR3 nucleotide sequence: TGTGCCTGGAGCGCCGCTAGGAACACTGAAGCTTTCTTT. Translation gives CAWSAARNTEAFF.

The gene calls are TRBV9 and TRBJ1-3; D may be TRBD1 (5 bases). This CDR3 spans 17 amino acids. Germline CDR1 SGDLS, CDR2 YYNGEE. Trimming took off 0 bases at V and 0 bases at J, with 13 bases between the two ends. This CDR3 is CASSVADRTFSGNTIYF. Written as DNA, the CDR3 is TGTGCCAGCAGCGTAGCAGACAGAACCTTCTCTGGAAACACCATATATTTT.

The chain recombines TRBV27 with TRBJ2-1; no clear D. Trimming took off 8 bases at V and 6 bases at J, with 26 bases between the two ends. The CDR3 covers 17 residues. Germline CDR1 and CDR2: MNHEY and SMNVEV (reference sequence). CDR3 nucleotide sequence: TGTGCCAGCGCTGGACCCCTCAGACATCGGACCTCCAATGAGCAGTTCTTC. Translation gives CASAGPLRHRTSNEQFF.

The chain couples TRBV7-8 to TRBJ2-1; 7 bases align to TRBD2. Germline V lookup: CDR1 SGHVS, CDR2 FQNEAQ. After removal of 5 bases from V and 8 bases from J, the junction contained 6 bases not matched to a gene. CDR3 length: 13 amino acids. CDR3 in amino acids: CASSQAAGDEQFF. CDR3 sequence (DNA): TGTGCCAGCAGCCAGGCGGCGGGAGATGAGCAGTTCTTC.

The genes are TRBV7-6 and TRBJ2-3; the match to TRBD1 covers 9 bases. CDR3 length: 16 amino acids. The ends lost 4 bases at V and 2 bases at J; junction bases unmatched: 7. Germline values: CDR1 SGHVS, CDR2 FNYEAQ. The CDR3 sequence is CASSSGTGIVTDTQYF. Written as DNA, the CDR3 is TGTGCCAGCAGCTCCGGGACAGGGATCGTCACAGATACGCAGTATTTT.

The V call is TRBV13, the J call TRBJ2-7; D not resolved. Per the germline V gene, CDR1 is PRHDT and CDR2 is FYEKMQ (reference sequence). Deletions cut 0 bases from V and 3 bases from J, with 9 bases between. The length of the CDR3 is 14 residues. The CDR3 spells CASSLGPKGYEQYF. The CDR3 region has the DNA TGTGCCAGCAGCTTAGGGCCCAAGGGCTACGAGCAGTACTTC. The full variable domain, rest sourced from reference TRBV13 and TRBJ2-7, is AAGVIQSPRHLIKEKRETATLKCYPIPRHDTVYWYQQGPGQDPQFLISFYEKMQSDKGSIPDRFSAQQFSDYHSELNMSSLELGDSALYFCASSLGPKGYEQYFGPGTRLTVT.

The chain employs TRBV4-1 and TRBJ2-1; no firm D call. The ends were cut back, 1 base at V and 5 bases at J, with 12 bases in the middle. This CDR3 contains 15 residues. CDR1 and CDR2 (germline): MGHRA, YSYEKL. The CDR3 bases are TGCGCCAGCAGCCAAGGGATCAGCGTACACAATGAGCAGTTCTTC. Amino acid sequence: CASSQGISVHNEQFF.

The rearrangement links TRBV9 to TRBJ2-5; tentative D call: TRBD2 (5 bases). Per germline, CDR1 SGDLS and CDR2 YYNGEE. The CDR3 has 14 residues. Between the trimmed V and J ends, which lost 4 bases and 0 bases, there was a span of 10 bases. The CDR3: CASSSPRDQETQYF. CDR3 DNA sequence: TGTGCCAGCAGCTCTCCGAGGGACCAAGAGACCCAGTACTTC.

The CDR3 DNA is TGTGCCAGCAGCCCAGGAGGGGGAATGGGGACTGAAGCTTTCTTT. Translating it yields CASSPGGGMGTEAFF. The rearrangement uses TRBV13 and TRBJ1-1; D may be TRBD1 (6 bases). The CDR3 contains 15 residues. V gave up 5 bases and J gave up 5 bases, with 18 bases separating them. Germline assignment: CDR1 PRHDT and CDR2 FYEKMQ (reference sequence).

The chain recombines TRBV7-9 with TRBJ2-1, with D hard to call. Trimming stripped 1 base from V and 7 bases from J, with 14 bases between. This CDR3 is 15 amino acids long. Germline V gives CDR1 SEHNR, CDR2 FQNEAQ (reference sequence). The CDR3 protein is CASSLVTRSGNEQFF. The CDR3, as DNA: TGTGCCAGCAGCTTAGTGACCCGTTCTGGGAATGAGCAGTTCTTC.

The chain uses TRBV7-6 and TRBJ2-7; D ambiguous. V was shortened by 1 base and J by 1 base, with 5 bases between the two germline ends. Germline-derived CDR1 and CDR2 are SGHVS and FNYEAQ. CDR3 length equals 13 residues. The CDR3 is CASSLGLSYEQYF. DNA of the CDR3: TGTGCCAGCAGCTTAGGACTGTCCTACGAGCAGTACTTC.